A selection of T cell receptor beta chains follows, all from one sample in a study of cytomegalovirus exposure and HLA in healthy donors. Some clones are missing from TCRdb's copy, which holds only in-frame ones; the method was immunoSEQ multiplex PCR. There are 120,000 or so clones in the sample; about 74% occur only once, and roughly 3.2% lies in the top ten. What was sequenced was PBMCs. Source of these receptors: a man aged 30-40 years in good health and CMV-seronegative. Each CDR3 is given with its conserved first and last residue. D genes are given only for firm matches. Where a row states a size, it is once, few, many or the class of an expanded clone; other rows omit it.

J gene	D gene	clone size	V gene	CDR3 DNA	CDR3 protein
TRBJ1-5	NA	NA	TRBV4-1	TGCGCCAGCAGCCAAGATCCCTATCAGCCCCAGCATTTT	CASSQDPYQPQHF
TRBJ1-5	NA	once	TRBV19	TGTGCCAGTAGTCTCAGAGAGGCCAATCAGCCCCAGCATTTT	CASSLREANQPQHF
TRBJ2-5	TRBD1	once	TRBV19	TGTGCCAGTAGTTCGACAGGGGGGTTAGAGACCCAGTACTTC	CASSSTGGLETQYF
TRBJ2-2	NA	NA	TRBV6-5	TGTGCCAGCAGTTGGGATCTGAAGGGGGCCGGGGAGCTGTTTTTT	CASSWDLKGAGELFF
TRBJ2-2	TRBD2	once	TRBV4-2	TGTGCCAGCAGCGCCAGCGGGGTGATATCCGGGGAGCTGTTTTTT	CASSASGVISGELFF
TRBJ2-3	TRBD1	few	TRBV29-1	TGCAGCGTTCAATCAGGGGGCGGCACAGATACGCAGTATTTT	CSVQSGGGTDTQYF
TRBJ2-2	NA	NA	TRBV7-2	TGTGCCAGCACCCTGTCAGCGAACACCGGGGAGCTGTTTTTT	CASTLSANTGELFF
TRBJ1-2	TRBD1	NA	TRBV18	TGTGCCAGCTCAGGACAGGGGAATGGCTATGGCTACACCTTC	CASSGQGNGYGYTF
TRBJ1-2	NA	NA	TRBV5-4	TGTGCCAGCAGCTTGAGGTACAGCAACTATGGCTACACCTTC	CASSLRYSNYGYTF
TRBJ2-7	NA	NA	TRBV21-1	TGTGCCAGCAGCCGTCCCGGGACAACCATCCACGAGCAGTACTTC	CASSRPGTTIHEQYF
TRBJ2-4	NA	NA	TRBV7-2	TGTGCCAGCAGCTTAGCAGTCGGCGGGGATTTCATGAACATTCAGTACTTC	CASSLAVGGDFMNIQYF
TRBJ2-1	TRBD2	NA	TRBV19	TGTGCCAGTAGTATGGGGACTAGCGGGAGCCATGAGCAGTTCTTC	CASSMGTSGSHEQFF
TRBJ2-3	NA	once	TRBV15	TGTGCCACCAGCAGGGCAGGGGCTGATACGCAGTATTTT	CATSRAGADTQYF
TRBJ2-7	NA	NA	TRBV9	TGTGCCAGCAGCGTCTATGATACTAGTTTGGGCGAGCAGTACTTC	CASSVYDTSLGEQYF